A single sample gave rise to the 22 T cell receptor beta chains below, sequenced in a study of T-cell memory formation after mild COVID-19. From the 5' RACE reads, TCRdb called clonotypes with MiXCR, one entry per CDR3 protein. The table lists around 300,000 distinct CDR3 sequences, about 13% of them singletons. The sample consisted of PBMCs or a T cell subset sorted from them (not recorded which). These receptors originate from a man between 18 and 35 years old who had mild COVID-19 (a few samples of this study predate the infection). Cell type and time point are not known.

A few counts support this clonotype. The chain couples TRBV12-3 or TRBV12-4 to TRBJ2-7; a possible D gene is TRBD2 (5 bases). The CDR3 is made up of 13 amino acids. Trimming stripped 3 bases from V and 5 bases from J, with 11 bases between. The CDR3 is CASSFGVSHEQYF. For the CDR3, the DNA is TGTGCCAGCAGTTTCGGGGTTTCGCACGAGCAGTACTTC.

The rearrangement uses TRBV20-1 and TRBJ1-1, with a weak D call TRBD1 (6 bases). V gave up 0 bases and J gave up 0 bases, with 11 bases separating them. Germline V gives CDR1 DFQATT, CDR2 SNEGSKA (reference sequence). This CDR3 comprises 15 residues. The CDR3 region has the DNA TGCAGTGCTAGAGAAATGGACAGAATGAACACTGAAGCTTTCTTT. The encoded protein is CSAREMDRMNTEAFF.

This clonotype showed up just a few times. J is TRBJ1-2 and V is TRBV28, with 11 bases fitting TRBD1. The germline V gene has CDR1 MDHEN and CDR2 SYDVKM. Trimming removed 4 bases from V and 7 bases from J; junction bases left unmatched: 5. This CDR3 is 14 amino acids long. CDR3 residues: CASSSGQGAGGYTF. CDR3 DNA sequence: TGTGCCAGCAGTTCCGGACAGGGGGCAGGTGGCTACACCTTC.

There are many counts of this clonotype. The chain links TRBV7-2 to TRBJ2-2; 10 bases map to TRBD2. The CDR3 totals 14 residues. J lost 7 bases, V lost 8 bases, and 7 bases had no gene match. Germline CDR1 and CDR2: SGHTA and FQGNSA. In nucleotides, the CDR3 is TGTGCCAGCGCCCGAGCGGGGGGGGGCGGGGAGCTGTTTTTT. The encoded protein is CASARAGGGGELFF.

The chain has TRBV2 and TRBJ2-7; TRBD1 matches 9 bases. Germline V gives CDR1 SNHLY, CDR2 FYNNEI. V lost 4 bases and J lost 1; bases outside the gene matches: 11. The length of the CDR3 is 17 residues. The CDR3, as DNA: TGTGCCAGCAGTGTGAAAAAGGGACAGGGAGGATCCTACGAGCAGTACTTC. Amino acids: CASSVKKGQGGSYEQYF.

The chain recombines TRBV20-1 with TRBJ2-5; D gene ambiguous. The CDR3 consists of 10 residues. Trimming removed 6 bases at V and 5 bases at J, with 7 bases between. The germline gives CDR1 DFQATT, CDR2 SNEGSKA (reference sequence). As DNA, the CDR3 is TGCAGTGCCACTGGGGAGACCCAGTACTTC. Its translation: CSATGETQYF.

The chain couples TRBV4-3 to TRBJ2-3; 13 bases are a match to TRBD2. This CDR3 spans 18 amino acids. The V and J ends lost 2 bases and 2 bases, in that order; junction bases with no gene match: 7. Germline CDR1 and CDR2: LGHNA and YSLEER. CDR3 coding DNA: TGCGCCAGCAGCCAATTCTCGGGACTAGCGGGGAACACAGATACGCAGTATTTT. Its translation is CASSQFSGLAGNTDTQYF.

The chain has TRBV11-3 and TRBJ2-7; 8 bases are shared with TRBD2. The V and J ends lost 5 bases and 2 bases, in that order; junction bases with no gene match: 8. The CDR3 is 15 amino acids. The germline V gene has CDR1 SGHNT and CDR2 YENEEA. The CDR3 DNA follows: TGTGCCAGCAGCCGGGGGGGGGCCCAGACCTACGAGCAGTACTTC. Amino acid sequence: CASSRGGAQTYEQYF.

This chain links TRBV6-5 with TRBJ2-1; 15 bases are shared with TRBD2. CDR3 length equals 19 residues. Germline CDR1 reads MNHEY; CDR2 reads SVGAGI. J was trimmed by 6 bases and V by 4 bases; bases with no gene match: 13. CDR3 coding DNA: TGTGCCAGCAGTTCTTGGACTAGCGGGGGGGCCCGGGTCTTCAATGAGCAGTTCTTC. It is translated as CASSSWTSGGARVFNEQFF.

Worth noting for this clonotype: A clone one base away is much larger, so this may be a read error. The chain has TRBV12-3 or TRBV12-4 and TRBJ2-2, with D unclear. This CDR3 is 12 amino acids long. V lost 2 bases and J 10 bases, leaving 8 bases between the germline ends. For the CDR3, the DNA is TGTGCCAGCAGTTTAATGGCGACGGAGCTGTTTTTT. Translating it yields CASSLMATELFF.

At least ten counts were recorded for this clonotype. The chain recombines TRBV7-2 with TRBJ2-1; the D is unclear. This CDR3 is built from 16 residues. The germline V gene has CDR1 SGHTA and CDR2 FQGNSA. Between the trimmed V and J ends, which lost 1 base and 3 bases, there was a span of 13 bases. The CDR3 nucleotides are TGTGCCAGCAGCTTAGTCCTGGGCCCGCTCTACAATGAGCAGTTCTTC. Translated, it gives CASSLVLGPLYNEQFF. The variable domain in full, completed from reference TRBV7-2 and TRBJ2-1, reads GAGVSQSPSNKVTEKGKDVELRCDPISGHTALYWYRQSLGQGLEFLIYFQGNSAPDKSGLPSDRFSAERTGGSVSTLTIQRTQQEDSAVYLCASSLVLGPLYNEQFFGPGTRLTVL.

CDR3 sequence (DNA): TGTGCCAGCAGCGTACGTGGGGACGGGGCTAAAGAGACCCAGTACTTC. It encodes CASSVRGDGAKETQYF. V gene TRBV9 combines with J gene TRBJ2-5; D could derive from TRBD1 or TRBD2 (5 bases each). CDR3 size: 16 residues. V dropped 1 base and J dropped 3 bases, with 16 bases sitting between them. Looked up from germline, CDR1 is SGDLS and CDR2 is YYNGEE.

In its sample, this clonotype was seen a few times. V gene TRBV4-3 combines with J gene TRBJ1-2; possible D gene TRBD1, 5 bases. Deletions cut 0 bases from V and 3 bases from J, with 11 bases between. The germline gives CDR1 LGHNA, CDR2 YSLEER. The CDR3 contains 15 residues. CDR3 in DNA: TGCGCCAGCAGCCAAGATTTACAACAGGACTATGGCTACACCTTC. It encodes CASSQDLQQDYGYTF.

The chain joins TRBV5-1 to TRBJ2-7; the D gene is possibly TRBD1 (6 bases). With 2 bases removed from V and 0 bases from J, the gap between germline ends came to 15 bases. The CDR3 is 16 amino acids. The germline CDR1 and CDR2 sequences are SGHRS and YFSETQ. The DNA for the CDR3 is TGCGCCAGCAGCTTCGAATCCGACAGGCTCTCCTACGAGCAGTACTTC. Encoded protein: CASSFESDRLSYEQYF.

This sequence joins TRBV29-1 and TRBJ2-7; 10 bases map to TRBD1. The CDR3 has 13 residues. CDR1 and CDR2 (germline): SQVTM, ANQGSEA. V was clipped by 5 bases and J by 4 bases; unmatched bases: 5. DNA for the CDR3: TGCAGCGTTCGGCGGACAGGGGGTTACGAGCAGTACTTC. Translation gives CSVRRTGGYEQYF.

The chain is built from TRBV27 and TRBJ2-1; 14 nucleotides match TRBD2. Germline V CDR1 and CDR2: MNHEY, SMNVEV (reference sequence). CDR3 size: 20 residues. J lost 0 bases, V lost 5 bases, and 12 bases had no gene match. This chain's CDR3 is CASSLKGLAGEPSSYNEQFF. Written as DNA, the CDR3 is TGTGCCAGCAGTCTAAAGGGACTAGCGGGGGAGCCGAGCTCCTACAATGAGCAGTTCTTC.

The table lists this clonotype with many counts. This chain uses TRBV5-1 with TRBJ2-2, with 9 bases matching TRBD1. This CDR3 spans 14 amino acids. The germline V gene encodes CDR1 SGHRS and CDR2 YFSETQ. The J segment lost 5 bases and the V segment lost 4 bases, leaving 3 bases of the junction unmatched. As DNA, the CDR3 is TGCGCCAGCAGCGGGGGACAGGGAACCGGGGAGCTGTTTTTT. Translating gives CASSGGQGTGELFF.

This clonotype has more than one count but fewer than ten. As DNA, the CDR3 is TGTGCCAGCAGTTTCCCCATCGGGGGGGTGATCACAGATACGCAGTATTTT. It encodes CASSFPIGGVITDTQYF. The chain joins TRBV6-2 or TRBV6-3 to TRBJ2-3; TRBD2 aligns across 8 bases. V lost 4 bases to trimming and J lost 2 bases; unmatched junction nucleotides: 11. The CDR3 sequence is 17 residues long. Germline V gene data show CDR1 as MNHEY and CDR2 as SVGEGT.

This chain joins TRBV20-1 and TRBJ2-3; 9 nucleotides line up with TRBD2. Trimming at V came to 3 bases and at J to 6 bases, leaving 10 bases not matched to a gene. Looked up from germline, CDR1 is DFQATT and CDR2 is SNEGSKA (reference sequence). The CDR3 runs to 15 residues. CDR3 amino acids: CSASWPLAGMDTQYF. CDR3 DNA sequence: TGCAGTGCTAGCTGGCCCCTAGCGGGGATGGATACGCAGTATTTT.

This clonotype was counted a few times. V usage is TRBV29-1 and J usage is TRBJ1-2; perhaps TRBD1 as D (5 bases). V was cut by 4 bases and J by 3 bases, with 21 bases left in between. Germline V lookup: CDR1 SQVTM, CDR2 ANQGSEA. This CDR3 has 16 amino acids. In DNA, the CDR3 is TGCAGCGTTGTATCGGGCCGAGCCGGGGACCACTATGGCTACACCTTC. Translated, it gives CSVVSGRAGDHYGYTF.

The chain combines TRBV12-3 or TRBV12-4 with TRBJ2-2, with D possibly TRBD1 on 6 matching bases. The CDR3 spans 15 residues. V lost 3 bases, J lost 0 bases, and 8 bases lay in between. The CDR3 DNA follows: TGTGCCAGCAGTTTGACAGGTGCGAACACCGGGGAGCTGTTTTTT. This sequence encodes CASSLTGANTGELFF.

This clonotype has just a few counts. The rearrangement uses TRBV20-1 and TRBJ1-2; D unclear. Trimming took 3 bases from V and 4 from J, leaving 12 bases between them. This CDR3 is built from 13 residues. Germline assignment: CDR1 DFQATT and CDR2 SNEGSKA (reference sequence). CDR3 residues: CSASPGQAYGYTF. The CDR3 DNA sequence: TGCAGTGCTAGCCCCGGGCAGGCCTATGGCTACACCTTC.